Listed below are T cell receptor beta chains from one sample, sequenced in a study of shared clonotypes between healthy human individuals. Sequencing was performed with immunoSEQ multiplex PCR; in TCRdb, only in-frame clones are kept and a portion is missing. The sample consists of roughly 2.4 million clones, under 97% of them appearing once. Material for sequencing was naive CD4+ T cells sorted from blood. Every receptor here comes from a man between 18 and 35 years old in good health. CDR3s include the opening cysteine and the closing phenylalanine or tryptophan. The order of the fields is V gene, D gene, J gene, CDR3 protein, CDR3 DNA. A D gene is named only where the DNA matches it firmly.

v_call: TRBV2; d_call: TRBD1; j_call: TRBJ1-2; cdr3_aa: CASSARQGGGYTF; cdr3_nt: TGTGCCAGCAGTGCCCGACAGGGAGGCGGCTACACCTTC
v_call: TRBV2; d_call: .; j_call: TRBJ1-4; cdr3_aa: CASSAIQAPNEKLFF; cdr3_nt: TGTGCCAGCAGCGCTATTCAAGCACCAAATGAAAAACTGTTTTTT
v_call: TRBV4-1; d_call: .; j_call: TRBJ2-3; cdr3_aa: CASSQDPWTDTQYF; cdr3_nt: TGCGCCAGCAGCCAAGATCCATGGACAGATACGCAGTATTTT
v_call: TRBV30; d_call: .; j_call: TRBJ2-7; cdr3_aa: CAWRFLNEQYF; cdr3_nt: TGTGCCTGGAGGTTTCTCAACGAGCAGTACTTC
v_call: TRBV15; d_call: .; j_call: TRBJ2-1; cdr3_aa: CATSRDKGAEQFF; cdr3_nt: TGTGCCACCAGCAGAGATAAAGGGGCTGAGCAGTTCTTC
v_call: TRBV9; d_call: .; j_call: TRBJ1-1; cdr3_aa: CASSVGEGDTEAFF; cdr3_nt: TGTGCCAGCAGCGTAGGAGAAGGGGACACTGAAGCTTTCTTT
v_call: TRBV20-1; d_call: .; j_call: TRBJ2-7; cdr3_aa: CSARSSYEQYF; cdr3_nt: TGCAGTGCTAGATCCTCCTACGAGCAGTACTTC
v_call: TRBV7-2; d_call: .; j_call: TRBJ2-5; cdr3_aa: CASSLDIQTQYF; cdr3_nt: TGTGCCAGCAGCTTAGACATACAGACCCAGTACTTC
v_call: TRBV7-6; d_call: .; j_call: TRBJ2-3; cdr3_aa: CASSSHGTNTDTQYF; cdr3_nt: TGTGCCAGCAGCTCGCACGGGACAAACACAGATACGCAGTATTTT
v_call: TRBV27; d_call: .; j_call: TRBJ2-1; cdr3_aa: CASSRPLAGNPYNEQFF; cdr3_nt: TGTGCCAGCAGTAGGCCACTCGCGGGGAATCCTTACAATGAGCAGTTCTTC
v_call: TRBV11-2; d_call: .; j_call: TRBJ1-2; cdr3_aa: CASSFTGDYGYTF; cdr3_nt: TGTGCCAGCAGCTTCACCGGGGACTATGGCTACACCTTC
v_call: TRBV20-1; d_call: .; j_call: TRBJ1-1; cdr3_aa: CSIPGTTEAFF; cdr3_nt: TGCAGCATCCCGGGGACCACTGAAGCTTTCTTT
v_call: TRBV28; d_call: TRBD1; j_call: TRBJ2-7; cdr3_aa: CASGTTGTGFREQYF; cdr3_nt: TGTGCCAGCGGGACTACCGGGACAGGGTTTCGTGAGCAGTACTTC